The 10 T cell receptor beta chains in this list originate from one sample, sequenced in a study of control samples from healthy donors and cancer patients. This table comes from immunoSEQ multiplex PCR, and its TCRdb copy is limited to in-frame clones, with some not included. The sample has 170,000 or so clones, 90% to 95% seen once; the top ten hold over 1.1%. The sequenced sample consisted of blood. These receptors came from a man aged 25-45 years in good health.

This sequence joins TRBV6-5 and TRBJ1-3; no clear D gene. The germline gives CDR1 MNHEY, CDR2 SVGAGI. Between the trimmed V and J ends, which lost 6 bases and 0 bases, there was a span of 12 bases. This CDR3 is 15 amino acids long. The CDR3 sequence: CASRPDRFSGNTIYF. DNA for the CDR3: TGTGCCAGCAGACCAGACCGTTTCTCTGGAAACACCATATATTTT.

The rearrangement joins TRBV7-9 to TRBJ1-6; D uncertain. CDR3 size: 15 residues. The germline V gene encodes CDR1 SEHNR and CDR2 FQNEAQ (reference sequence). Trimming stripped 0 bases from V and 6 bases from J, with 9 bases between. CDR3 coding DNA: TGTGCCAGCAGCTTAGCGTGGGATCTTAATTCACCCCTCCACTTT. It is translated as CASSLAWDLNSPLHF.

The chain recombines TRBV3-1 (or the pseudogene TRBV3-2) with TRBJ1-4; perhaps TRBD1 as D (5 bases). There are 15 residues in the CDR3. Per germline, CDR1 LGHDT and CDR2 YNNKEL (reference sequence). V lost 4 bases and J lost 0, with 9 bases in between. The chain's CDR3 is CASSPGATTNEKLFF. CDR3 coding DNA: TGTGCCAGCAGCCCCGGGGCAACAACTAATGAAAAACTGTTTTTT.

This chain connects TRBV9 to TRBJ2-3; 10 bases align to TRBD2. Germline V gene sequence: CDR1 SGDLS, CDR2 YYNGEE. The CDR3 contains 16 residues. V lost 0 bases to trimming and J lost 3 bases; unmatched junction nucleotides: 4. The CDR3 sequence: CASSVGSSGSTDTQYF. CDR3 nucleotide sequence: TGTGCCAGCAGCGTAGGGTCTAGCGGGAGTACAGATACGCAGTATTTT.

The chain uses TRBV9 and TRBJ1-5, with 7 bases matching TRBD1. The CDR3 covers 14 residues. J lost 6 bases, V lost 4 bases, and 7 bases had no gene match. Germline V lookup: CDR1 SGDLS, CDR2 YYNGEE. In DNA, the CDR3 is TGTGCCAGCAGCCCACAGGGGCTGGGTCAGCCCCAGCATTTT. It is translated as CASSPQGLGQPQHF.

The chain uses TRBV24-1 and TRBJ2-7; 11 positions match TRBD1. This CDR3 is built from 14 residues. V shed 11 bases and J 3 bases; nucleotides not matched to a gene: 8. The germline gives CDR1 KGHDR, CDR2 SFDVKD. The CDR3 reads CAKFTGTGGYEQYF. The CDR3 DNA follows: TGTGCCAAATTCACCGGGACAGGGGGCTACGAGCAGTACTTC.

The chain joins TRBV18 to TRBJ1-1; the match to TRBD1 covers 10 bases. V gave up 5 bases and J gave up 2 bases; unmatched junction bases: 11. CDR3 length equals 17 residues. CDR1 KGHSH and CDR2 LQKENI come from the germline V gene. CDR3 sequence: CASSFGTGDYLNTEAFF. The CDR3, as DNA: TGTGCCAGCTCATTCGGGACAGGGGACTATCTTAACACTGAAGCTTTCTTT.

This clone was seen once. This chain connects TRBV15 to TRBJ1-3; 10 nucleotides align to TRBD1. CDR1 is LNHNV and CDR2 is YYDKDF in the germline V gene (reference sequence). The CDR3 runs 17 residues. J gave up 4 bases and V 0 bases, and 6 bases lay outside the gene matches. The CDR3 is CATSRDRQGARGNTIYF. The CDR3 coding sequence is TGTGCCACCAGCAGAGATCGACAGGGGGCGAGGGGAAACACCATATATTTT.

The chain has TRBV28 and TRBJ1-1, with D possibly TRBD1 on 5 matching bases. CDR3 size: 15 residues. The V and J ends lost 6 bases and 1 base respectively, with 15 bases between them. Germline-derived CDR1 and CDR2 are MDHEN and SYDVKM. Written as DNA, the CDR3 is TGTGCCAGCAGCCATGGGGGGGTTGGGAACACTGAAGCTTTCTTT. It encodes CASSHGGVGNTEAFF.

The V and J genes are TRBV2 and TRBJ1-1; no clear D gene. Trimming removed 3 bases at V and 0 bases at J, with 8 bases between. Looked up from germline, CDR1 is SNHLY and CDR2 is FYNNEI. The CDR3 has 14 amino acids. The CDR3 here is CASSEARLNTEAFF. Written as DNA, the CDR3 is TGTGCCAGCAGTGAGGCTAGGTTGAACACTGAAGCTTTCTTT.